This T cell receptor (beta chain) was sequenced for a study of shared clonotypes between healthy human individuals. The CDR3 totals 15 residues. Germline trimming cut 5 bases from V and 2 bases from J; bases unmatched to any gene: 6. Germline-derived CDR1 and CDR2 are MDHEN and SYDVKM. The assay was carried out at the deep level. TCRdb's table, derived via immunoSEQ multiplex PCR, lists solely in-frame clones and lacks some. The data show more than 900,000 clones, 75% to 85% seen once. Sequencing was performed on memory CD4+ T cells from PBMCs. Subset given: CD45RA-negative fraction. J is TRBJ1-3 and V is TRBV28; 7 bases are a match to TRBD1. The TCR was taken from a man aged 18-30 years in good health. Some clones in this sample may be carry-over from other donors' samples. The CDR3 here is CASSIYRGTGNTIYF. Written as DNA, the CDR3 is TGTGCCAGCAGTATCTACAGGGGAACTGGAAACACCATATATTTT.